This TCR beta chain was documented in a study of T cell repertoires in cytomegalovirus infection. From the reads, TCRdb called clonotypes with MiXCR, one entry per CDR3 protein. The table lists around 630,000 distinct CDR3 sequences, more than 20% of them singletons. This CDR3 is built from 13 residues. In germline, CDR1 is SGHTA, CDR2 FQGNSA. V was clipped by 5 bases and J by 7 bases, with 15 bases between them. This clonotype came up many times. The origin of this receptor is a human donor in good health (CMV status not recorded). Some clones in this sample may be carry-over from other donors' samples. Sequencing was performed on CD8+ T cells from PBMCs. The chain carries TRBV7-2 and TRBJ2-7; TRBD1 or TRBD2 may be the D gene (5 bases each). CDR3 DNA sequence: TGTGCCAGCAGCCCTCCGGGACGACAAGAGCAGTACTTC. It yields the protein CASSPPGRQEQYF.